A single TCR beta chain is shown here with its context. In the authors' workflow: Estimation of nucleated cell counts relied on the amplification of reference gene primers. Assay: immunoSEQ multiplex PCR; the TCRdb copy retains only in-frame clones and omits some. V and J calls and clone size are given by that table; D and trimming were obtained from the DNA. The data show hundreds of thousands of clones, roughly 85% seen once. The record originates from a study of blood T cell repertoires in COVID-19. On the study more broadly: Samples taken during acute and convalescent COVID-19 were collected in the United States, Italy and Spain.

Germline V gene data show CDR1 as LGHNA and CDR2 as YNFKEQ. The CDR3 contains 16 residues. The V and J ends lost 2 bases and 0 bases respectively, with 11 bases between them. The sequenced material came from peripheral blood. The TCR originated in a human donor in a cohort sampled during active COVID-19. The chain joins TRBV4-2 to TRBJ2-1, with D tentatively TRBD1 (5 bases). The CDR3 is CASSQSGRTSYNEQFF. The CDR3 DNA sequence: TGTGCCAGCAGCCAATCAGGGCGGACCTCCTACAATGAGCAGTTCTTC.